These T cell receptor beta chains were read from a single sample in a study of T cell responses to AZD1222 COVID-19 vaccine. Profiling relied on immunoSEQ multiplex PCR, and the TCRdb table lists in-frame clones only, not all of them. This sample yields about 140,000 clones, of which 88% are seen a single time; more than 3% belongs to the top ten. Sequences were derived from peripheral blood, sampled 28 days after the second AZD1222 dose. The receptor set was obtained from an adult who received the AZD1222 COVID-19 vaccine. CDR3s include the opening cysteine and the closing phenylalanine or tryptophan. D genes are given only for firm matches. Some rows mark clone size as missing; the rest say once, few, many or name a class of expanded clone.

D: TRBD2
J: TRBJ2-5
size: .
V: TRBV6-5
DNA: TGTGCCAGCAGTTACGCGGGGGGGACTGAAGAGACCCAGTACTTC
CDR3: CASSYAGGTEETQYF

D: TRBD1
J: TRBJ2-1
size: .
V: TRBV10-3
DNA: TGTGCCAGCGCCGGGACAGCACTCCCCGAGCAGTTCTTC
CDR3: CASAGTALPEQFF

D: .
J: TRBJ2-2
size: .
V: TRBV5-1
DNA: TGCGCCAGCAGCCCGGGACACGCGACCGGGGAGCTGTTTTTT
CDR3: CASSPGHATGELFF

D: .
J: TRBJ2-1
size: .
V: TRBV9
DNA: TGTGCCAGCAGCGTAGTTTCGGGGAGTGAGCAGTTCTTC
CDR3: CASSVVSGSEQFF

D: .
J: TRBJ2-4
size: .
V: TRBV7-8
DNA: TGTGCCAGCAGCTTAGTTTCGAGGGAAGGAAACATTCAGTACTTC
CDR3: CASSLVSREGNIQYF

D: .
J: TRBJ1-6
size: .
V: TRBV7-2
DNA: TGTGCCAGCAGCTCAGGACAGTCTTCACCCCTCCACTTT
CDR3: CASSSGQSSPLHF

D: TRBD2
J: TRBJ2-2
size: .
V: TRBV4-2
DNA: TGTGCCAGCAGCCTCACTAGCGGGACGAACACCGGGGAGCTGTTTTTT
CDR3: CASSLTSGTNTGELFF

D: .
J: TRBJ1-1
size: .
V: TRBV11-2
DNA: TGTGCCAGCAGCGGGGGACTCCTCACTGAAGCTTTCTTT
CDR3: CASSGGLLTEAFF

D: .
J: TRBJ2-3
size: .
V: TRBV12-3/TRBV12-4
DNA: TGTGCCAGCAGTTTACATACAGATACGCAGTATTTT
CDR3: CASSLHTDTQYF

D: .
J: TRBJ2-7
size: once
V: TRBV7-2
DNA: TGTGCCAGCAGCTTGACAGTGTACACCTACGAGCAGTACTTC
CDR3: CASSLTVYTYEQYF

D: TRBD2
J: TRBJ2-5
size: .
V: TRBV6-5
DNA: TGTGCCAGCAGTTATAACAGCGGGAGTTTTGAGACCCAGTACTTC
CDR3: CASSYNSGSFETQYF

D: TRBD2
J: TRBJ2-7
size: .
V: TRBV3-1/TRBV3-2
DNA: TGTGCCAGCAGCCTAACAGCGGGGTCCTACGAGCAGTACTTC
CDR3: CASSLTAGSYEQYF

D: TRBD1
J: TRBJ2-2
size: .
V: TRBV7-2
DNA: TGTGCCAGCAGCCCCGCCGTACACCAGGGGGCCGGGGAGCTGTTTTTT
CDR3: CASSPAVHQGAGELFF

D: TRBD1
J: TRBJ2-3
size: .
V: TRBV28
DNA: TGTGCCAGCAGAGACAGGGGGCGAGCAGATACGCAGTATTTT
CDR3: CASRDRGRADTQYF

D: TRBD1
J: TRBJ1-3
size: .
V: TRBV25-1
DNA: TGTGCCAGCAGTGCAGGGGGCCTCTCTGGAAACACCATATATTTT
CDR3: CASSAGGLSGNTIYF

D: .
J: TRBJ1-3
size: few
V: TRBV9
DNA: TGTGCCAGCAGCGTAGGGGGGGGATCCACCGGAAACACCATATATTTT
CDR3: CASSVGGGSTGNTIYF

D: .
J: TRBJ1-1
size: .
V: TRBV28
DNA: TGTGCCAGCAGTTTCGGGGAGACTGAAGCTTTCTTT
CDR3: CASSFGETEAFF

D: .
J: TRBJ2-2
size: .
V: TRBV3-1/TRBV3-2
DNA: TGTGCCAGCAGCCAAGGGCCAGGGGCTAGGTACACCGGGGAGCTGTTTTTT
CDR3: CASSQGPGARYTGELFF

D: .
J: TRBJ1-4
size: once
V: TRBV30
DNA: TGTGCCTGGGAGAGGGCCCTAAGCGGGACTAATGAAAAACTGTTTTTT
CDR3: CAWERALSGTNEKLFF

D: TRBD2
J: TRBJ2-7
size: .
V: TRBV10-3
DNA: TGTGCCATCAGTGAGGCCCCTCCGGGAGGGCCATACGAGCAGTACTTC
CDR3: CAISEAPPGGPYEQYF

D: .
J: TRBJ1-4
size: .
V: TRBV7-9
DNA: TGTGCCAGCAGCTTAGGAAGCACTGGGGAAAAACTGTTTTTT
CDR3: CASSLGSTGEKLFF

D: .
J: TRBJ1-1
size: .
V: TRBV5-5
DNA: TGTGCCAGCAGCTTGGCGGGAAGGACTGAAGCTTTCTTT
CDR3: CASSLAGRTEAFF

D: .
J: TRBJ1-3
size: .
V: TRBV4-1
DNA: TGCGCCAGCAGCCAAGGACACCTTACAGGGACGGTTCTGGACACCATATATTTT
CDR3: CASSQGHLTGTVLDTIYF

D: .
J: TRBJ1-3
size: .
V: TRBV28
DNA: TGTGCCAGCAGTCGAGTGATATCCGGAGCTGGAAACACCATATATTTT
CDR3: CASSRVISGAGNTIYF

D: .
J: TRBJ2-2
size: once
V: TRBV28
DNA: TGTGCCAGCACCACGATGACCAGCCCCGGGGAGCTGTTTTTT
CDR3: CASTTMTSPGELFF

D: TRBD2
J: TRBJ2-2
size: once
V: TRBV19
DNA: TGTGCCAGTAGTCTATCGGGAGGGCCTGCCGGGGAGCTGTTTTTT
CDR3: CASSLSGGPAGELFF

D: .
J: TRBJ2-3
size: .
V: TRBV9
DNA: TGTGCCAGCAGCGTAGATGGGGCGGCTAGCACAGATACGCAGTATTTT
CDR3: CASSVDGAASTDTQYF

D: .
J: TRBJ2-1
size: .
V: TRBV28
DNA: TGTGCCAGCAGTGACAGTCCGTCCTACAATGAGCAGTTCTTC
CDR3: CASSDSPSYNEQFF

D: TRBD1
J: TRBJ1-1
size: .
V: TRBV3-1/TRBV3-2
DNA: TGTGCCAGCAGAAGACAGGGCACTGAAGCTTTCTTT
CDR3: CASRRQGTEAFF

D: .
J: TRBJ1-1
size: .
V: TRBV27
DNA: TGTGCCAGCAGGATGCAGGGAGGGAGCCCTGAAGCTTTCTTT
CDR3: CASRMQGGSPEAFF

D: .
J: TRBJ1-2
size: .
V: TRBV5-6
DNA: TGTGCCAGCAGTTCTCGTACAGGTCGCTATGGCTACACCTTC
CDR3: CASSSRTGRYGYTF

D: .
J: TRBJ2-3
size: .
V: TRBV18
DNA: TGTGCCAGCTCCTTCCAGGGGATGGACACAGATACGCAGTATTTT
CDR3: CASSFQGMDTDTQYF

D: .
J: TRBJ1-1
size: .
V: TRBV19
DNA: TGTGCCAGTAGTATGGCGGCCAGGGAGACTGAAGCTTTCTTT
CDR3: CASSMAARETEAFF

D: TRBD2
J: TRBJ2-2
size: .
V: TRBV6-1
DNA: TGTGCCAGCAGTGAAGACGGGGGGACCGGGGAGCTGTTTTTT
CDR3: CASSEDGGTGELFF

D: .
J: TRBJ1-6
size: .
V: TRBV28
DNA: TGTGCCAGCAGTTTGACTCAGTTGACAGTCAATTCACCCCTCCACTTT
CDR3: CASSLTQLTVNSPLHF

D: TRBD1
J: TRBJ1-1
size: .
V: TRBV28
DNA: TGTGCCAGCAGTCTGGGACAGGAGGTCACTGAAGCTTTCTTT
CDR3: CASSLGQEVTEAFF

D: .
J: TRBJ1-2
size: .
V: TRBV30
DNA: TGTGCCTGGCTTAACTATGGCTACACCTTC
CDR3: CAWLNYGYTF

D: .
J: TRBJ1-1
size: .
V: TRBV28
DNA: TGTGCCAGCAGAGAGGGGGTGAACACTGAAGCTTTCTTT
CDR3: CASREGVNTEAFF

D: TRBD2
J: TRBJ2-7
size: .
V: TRBV18
DNA: TGTGCCAGCTCACTAGCTAGCGGGGGAACCTACGAGCAGTACTTC
CDR3: CASSLASGGTYEQYF

D: .
J: TRBJ2-3
size: .
V: TRBV11-2
DNA: TGTGCCAGCGGGCAGGACACCCCCACAGATACGCAGTATTTT
CDR3: CASGQDTPTDTQYF

D: .
J: TRBJ2-7
size: .
V: TRBV7-9
DNA: TGTGCCAGCAGCTTTATGGACAGCTCCTACGAGCAGTACTTC
CDR3: CASSFMDSSYEQYF